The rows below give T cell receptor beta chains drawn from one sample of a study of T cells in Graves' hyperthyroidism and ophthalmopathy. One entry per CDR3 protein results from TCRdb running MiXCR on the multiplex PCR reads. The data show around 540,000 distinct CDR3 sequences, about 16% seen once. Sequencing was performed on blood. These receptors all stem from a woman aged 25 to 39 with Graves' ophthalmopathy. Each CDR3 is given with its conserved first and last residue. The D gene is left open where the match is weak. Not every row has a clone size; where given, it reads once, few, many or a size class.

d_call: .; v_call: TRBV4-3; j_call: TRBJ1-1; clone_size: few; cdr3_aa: CASSQNTWAEAFF; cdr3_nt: TGCGCCAGCAGCCAAAATACTTGGGCTGAAGCTTTCTTT
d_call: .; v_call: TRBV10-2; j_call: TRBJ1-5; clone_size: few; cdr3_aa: CASRIMSNQPQHF; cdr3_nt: TGCGCCAGCAGAATTATGAGCAATCAGCCCCAGCATTTT
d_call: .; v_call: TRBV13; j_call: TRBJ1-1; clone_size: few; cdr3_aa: CASSLGGGDAEAFF; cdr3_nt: TGTGCCAGCAGCTTAGGAGGAGGGGACGCTGAAGCTTTCTTT
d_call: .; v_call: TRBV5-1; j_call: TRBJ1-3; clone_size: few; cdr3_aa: CASSSGQPASSGNTIYF; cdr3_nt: TGCGCCAGCAGCTCTGGACAGCCCGCTAGCTCTGGAAACACCATATATTTT
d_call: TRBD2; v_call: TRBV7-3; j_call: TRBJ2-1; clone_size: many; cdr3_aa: CASSPSRLASNEQFF; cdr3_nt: TGTGCCAGCAGCCCATCCCGACTAGCTTCCAATGAGCAGTTCTTC
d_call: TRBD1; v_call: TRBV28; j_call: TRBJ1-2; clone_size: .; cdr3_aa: CASLDRATYGYTF; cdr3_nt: TGTGCCAGCCTGGACAGGGCAACCTATGGCTACACCTTC
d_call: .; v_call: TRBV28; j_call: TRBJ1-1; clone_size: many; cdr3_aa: CAGRSLMNTEAFF; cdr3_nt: TGTGCCGGCCGTTCATTGATGAACACTGAAGCTTTCTTT
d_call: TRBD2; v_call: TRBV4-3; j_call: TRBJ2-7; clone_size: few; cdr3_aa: CASSQDWVTSGAAYEQYF; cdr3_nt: TGCGCCAGCAGCCAAGATTGGGTGACTAGCGGGGCCGCCTACGAGCAGTACTTC
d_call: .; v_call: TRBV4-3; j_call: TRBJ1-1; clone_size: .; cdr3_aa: CASSQTRTLNTEAFF; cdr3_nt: TGCGCCAGCAGCCAAACGAGGACACTGAACACTGAAGCTTTCTTT
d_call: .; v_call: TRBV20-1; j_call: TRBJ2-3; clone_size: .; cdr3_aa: CSASRISGNTQYF; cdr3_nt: TGCAGTGCTTCTCGGATTAGCGGAAATACGCAGTATTTT
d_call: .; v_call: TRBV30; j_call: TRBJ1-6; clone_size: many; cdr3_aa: CAWSVFIDRNSPLHF; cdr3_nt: TGTGCCTGGAGTGTATTCATAGATCGGAATTCACCCCTCCACTTT
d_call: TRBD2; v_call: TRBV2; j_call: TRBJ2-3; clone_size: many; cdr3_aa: CASSGLAGVIFRITDTQYF; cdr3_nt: TGTGCCAGCAGCGGACTAGCGGGAGTTATTTTCCGGATCACAGATACGCAGTATTTT
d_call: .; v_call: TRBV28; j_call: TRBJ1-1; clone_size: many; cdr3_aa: CASIPSKQFGEAFF; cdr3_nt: TGTGCCAGCATTCCGTCAAAACAATTTGGTGAAGCTTTCTTT
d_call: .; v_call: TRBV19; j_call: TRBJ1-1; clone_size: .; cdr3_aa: CASNKGLLNTEAFF; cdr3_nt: TGTGCCAGTAACAAGGGACTCCTGAACACTGAAGCTTTCTTT
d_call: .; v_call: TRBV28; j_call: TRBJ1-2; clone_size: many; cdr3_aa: CASSYSQGYGYTF; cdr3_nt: TGTGCCAGCAGTTACTCACAAGGGTATGGCTACACCTTC
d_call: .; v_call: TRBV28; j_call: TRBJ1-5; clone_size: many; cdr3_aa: CASSFPGRANQPQHF; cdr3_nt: TGTGCCAGCAGTTTCCCAGGCAGGGCCAATCAGCCCCAGCATTTT
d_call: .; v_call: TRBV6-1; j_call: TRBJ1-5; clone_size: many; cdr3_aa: CASYLQLSNQPQHF; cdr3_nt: TGTGCCAGCTACCTACAGCTTAGCAATCAGCCCCAGCATTTT
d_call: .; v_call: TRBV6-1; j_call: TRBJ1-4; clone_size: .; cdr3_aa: CASKRRQLATNEKLFF; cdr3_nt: TGTGCCAGCAAAAGACGACAGCTTGCAACTAATGAAAAACTGTTTTTT
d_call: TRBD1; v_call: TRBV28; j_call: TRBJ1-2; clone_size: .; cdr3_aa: CATTTGGEYGYTF; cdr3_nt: TGTGCCACCACGACAGGGGGAGAATATGGCTACACCTTC
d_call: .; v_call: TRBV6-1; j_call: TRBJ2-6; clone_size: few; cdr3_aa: CARPPGTSPGANVLTF; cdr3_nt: TGTGCCAGACCGCCGGGAACGAGTCCTGGGGCCAACGTCCTGACTTTC
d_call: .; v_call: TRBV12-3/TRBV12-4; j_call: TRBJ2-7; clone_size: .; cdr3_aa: CASSITGTAGSYEQYF; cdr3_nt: TGTGCCAGCAGTATTACCGGGACAGCGGGCTCCTACGAGCAGTACTTC
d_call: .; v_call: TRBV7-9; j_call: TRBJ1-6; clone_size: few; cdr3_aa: CASSLGSTGLTYNSPLHF; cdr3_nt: TGTGCCAGCAGCTTAGGATCTACAGGGCTCACCTATAATTCACCCCTCCACTTT
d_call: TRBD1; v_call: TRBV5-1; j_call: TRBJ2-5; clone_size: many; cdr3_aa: CASSLTGTGGEETQYF; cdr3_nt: TGCGCCAGCAGCTTGACCGGGACAGGGGGCGAAGAGACCCAGTACTTC
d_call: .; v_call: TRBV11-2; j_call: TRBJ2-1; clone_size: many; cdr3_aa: CASTRAGKMGGFF; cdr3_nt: TGTGCCAGCACACGTGCCGGGAAAATGGGGGGGTTCTTC
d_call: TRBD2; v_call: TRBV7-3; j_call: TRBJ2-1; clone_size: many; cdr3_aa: CASSLSPSGSNEQFF; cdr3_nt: TGTGCCAGCAGCTTAAGCCCTAGCGGGAGTAATGAGCAGTTCTTC
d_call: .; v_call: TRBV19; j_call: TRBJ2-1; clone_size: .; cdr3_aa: CASSIRESSYNEQFF; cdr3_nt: TGTGCCAGTAGTATCAGGGAAAGCTCCTACAATGAGCAGTTCTTC
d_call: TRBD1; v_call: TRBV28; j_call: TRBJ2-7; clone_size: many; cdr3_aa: CASSTPTGAYEQYF; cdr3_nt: TGTGCCAGCAGTACACCGACAGGGGCCTACGAGCAGTACTTC
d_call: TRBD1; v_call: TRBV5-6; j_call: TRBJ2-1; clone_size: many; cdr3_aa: CASSGPGQGAFNEQFF; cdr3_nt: TGTGCCAGCAGCGGACCGGGACAGGGGGCTTTCAATGAGCAGTTCTTC
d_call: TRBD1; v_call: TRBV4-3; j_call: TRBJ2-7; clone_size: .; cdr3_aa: CASSQDKGATYEQHF; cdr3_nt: TGCGCCAGCAGCCAAGATAAGGGGGCCACCTACGAGCAGCACTTC
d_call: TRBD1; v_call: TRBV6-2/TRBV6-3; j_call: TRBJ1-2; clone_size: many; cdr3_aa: CASSYIQGLNGYTF; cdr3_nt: TGTGCCAGCAGTTACATACAGGGGTTGAATGGCTACACCTTC
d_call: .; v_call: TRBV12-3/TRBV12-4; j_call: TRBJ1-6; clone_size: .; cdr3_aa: CASSFDPAINSPLHF; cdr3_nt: TGTGCCAGCAGTTTTGACCCAGCGATCAATTCACCCCTCCACTTT
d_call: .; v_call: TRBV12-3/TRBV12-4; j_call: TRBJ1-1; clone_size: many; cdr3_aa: CASSLDRTATRGAFF; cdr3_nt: TGTGCCAGCAGTTTAGATCGGACAGCCACTAGGGGGGCTTTCTTT
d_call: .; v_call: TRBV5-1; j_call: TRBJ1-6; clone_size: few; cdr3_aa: CASSSRLRTANNSPLHF; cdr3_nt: TGCGCCAGCAGCTCGCGACTTCGGACAGCGAATAATTCACCCCTCCACTTT
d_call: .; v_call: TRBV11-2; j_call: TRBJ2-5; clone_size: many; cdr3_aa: CASSLDGAPGETQYF; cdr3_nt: TGTGCCAGCAGCTTAGATGGGGCGCCGGGGGAGACCCAGTACTTC
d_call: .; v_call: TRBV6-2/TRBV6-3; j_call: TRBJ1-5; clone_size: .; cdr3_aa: CASSYGAGLNQPQHF; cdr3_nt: TGTGCCAGCAGTTACGGTGCAGGGTTGAATCAGCCCCAGCATTTT
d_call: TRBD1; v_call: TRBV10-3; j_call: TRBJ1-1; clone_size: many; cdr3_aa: CAISEPGTGPGSTEAFF; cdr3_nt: TGTGCCATCAGTGAGCCAGGGACAGGCCCGGGGAGCACTGAAGCTTTCTTT
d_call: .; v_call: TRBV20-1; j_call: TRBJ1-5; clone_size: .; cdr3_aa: CSASGVADGLNQPQHF; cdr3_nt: TGCAGTGCTAGCGGTGTGGCAGACGGGCTTAATCAGCCCCAGCATTTT
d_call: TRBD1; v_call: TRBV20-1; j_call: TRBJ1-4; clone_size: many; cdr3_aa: CSASNRGTEKLFF; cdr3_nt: TGCAGTGCTAGTAACAGGGGAACTGAAAAACTGTTTTTT
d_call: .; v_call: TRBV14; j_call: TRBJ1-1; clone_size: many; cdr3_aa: CASSDYPRANTEAFF; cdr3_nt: TGTGCCAGCAGCGACTACCCCAGGGCTAACACTGAAGCTTTCTTT
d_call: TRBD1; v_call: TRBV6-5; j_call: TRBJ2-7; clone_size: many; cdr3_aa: CASSYGGQGGRQYF; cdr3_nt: TGTGCCAGCAGTTACGGGGGACAGGGTGGGAGGCAGTACTTC
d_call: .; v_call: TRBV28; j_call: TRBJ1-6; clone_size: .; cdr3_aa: CASNQGYSPLHF; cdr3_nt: TGTGCCAGCAACCAAGGATATTCACCCCTCCACTTT
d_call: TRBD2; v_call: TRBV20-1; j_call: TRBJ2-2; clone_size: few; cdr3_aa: CSAISGTNTGELFF; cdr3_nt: TGCAGTGCTATAAGCGGGACGAACACCGGGGAGCTGTTTTTT
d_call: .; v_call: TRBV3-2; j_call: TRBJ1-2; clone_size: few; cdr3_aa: CASSQSGTGAYGYTF; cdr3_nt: TGTGCCAGCAGCCAATCGGGGACAGGGGCCTATGGCTACACCTTC
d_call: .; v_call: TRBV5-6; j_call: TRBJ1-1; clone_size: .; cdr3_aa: CASSFRSVGGTANTEAFF; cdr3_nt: TGTGCCAGCAGCTTCCGGTCCGTGGGAGGTACCGCAAACACTGAAGCTTTCTTT
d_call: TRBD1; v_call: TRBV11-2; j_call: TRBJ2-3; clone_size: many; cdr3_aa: CASTAQGTSTDTQYF; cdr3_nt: TGTGCCAGCACAGCACAGGGGACGAGCACAGATACGCAGTATTTT
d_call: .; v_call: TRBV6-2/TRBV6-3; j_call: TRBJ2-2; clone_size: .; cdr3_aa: CASSYGRRSNTGELFF; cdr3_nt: TGTGCCAGCAGTTATGGGCGGAGGTCGAACACCGGGGAGCTGTTTTTT
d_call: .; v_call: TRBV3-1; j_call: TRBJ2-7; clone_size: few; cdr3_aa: CASAQVGERYEQYF; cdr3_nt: TGTGCCAGCGCCCAGGTGGGTGAAAGGTACGAGCAGTACTTC
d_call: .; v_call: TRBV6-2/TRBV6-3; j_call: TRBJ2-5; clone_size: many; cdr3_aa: CASSYAGSGTQYF; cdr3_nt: TGTGCCAGCAGTTATGCGGGGTCGGGGACCCAGTACTTC
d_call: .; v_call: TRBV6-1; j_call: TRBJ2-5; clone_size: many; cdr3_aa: CASSLGRQGETQYF; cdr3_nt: TGTGCCAGCAGTCTCGGGCGGCAGGGGGAGACCCAGTACTTC
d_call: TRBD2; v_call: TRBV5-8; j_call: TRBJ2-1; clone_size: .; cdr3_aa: CASSQLGLAGGPLYNEQFF; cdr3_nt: TGTGCCAGCAGCCAACTTGGACTAGCGGGAGGGCCGTTGTACAATGAGCAGTTCTTC
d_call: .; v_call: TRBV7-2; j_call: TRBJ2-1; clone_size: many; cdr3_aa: CASSLAPGRGQFF; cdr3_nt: TGTGCCAGCAGCTTAGCGCCAGGACGTGGGCAGTTCTTC
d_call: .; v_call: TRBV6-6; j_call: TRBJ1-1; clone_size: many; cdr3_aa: CASSYSSPALLNTEAFF; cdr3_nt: TGTGCCAGCAGTTACTCTAGCCCAGCCCTCCTGAACACTGAAGCTTTCTTT
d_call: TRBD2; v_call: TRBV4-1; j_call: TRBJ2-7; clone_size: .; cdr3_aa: CASSQDNSGTYEQYF; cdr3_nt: TGCGCCAGCAGCCAAGATAATAGCGGGACCTACGAGCAGTACTTC
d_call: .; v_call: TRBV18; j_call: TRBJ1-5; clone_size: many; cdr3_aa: CASSPTGTNYQPQHF; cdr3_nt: TGTGCCAGCTCACCAACCGGGACAAATTATCAGCCCCAGCATTTT
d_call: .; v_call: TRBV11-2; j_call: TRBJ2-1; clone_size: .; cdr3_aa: CASGVQGVYNEQFF; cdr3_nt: TGTGCCAGCGGTGTCCAGGGTGTCTACAATGAGCAGTTCTTC
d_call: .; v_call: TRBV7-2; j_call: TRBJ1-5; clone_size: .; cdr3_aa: CASSTDSANQPQHF; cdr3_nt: TGTGCCAGCAGCACTGACAGCGCCAATCAGCCCCAGCATTTT
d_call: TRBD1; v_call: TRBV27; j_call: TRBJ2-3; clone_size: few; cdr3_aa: CASSLRDRADTQYF; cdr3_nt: TGTGCCAGCAGTTTAAGGGACAGGGCAGATACGCAGTATTTT
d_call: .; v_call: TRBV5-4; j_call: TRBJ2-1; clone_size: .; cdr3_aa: CASSQGPTNEQFF; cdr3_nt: TGTGCCAGCAGCCAGGGACCTACCAATGAGCAGTTCTTC
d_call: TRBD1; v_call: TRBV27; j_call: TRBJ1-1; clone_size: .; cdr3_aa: CASSRTGTGGNTEAFF; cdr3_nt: TGTGCCAGCAGTAGGACCGGGACAGGGGGGAACACTGAAGCTTTCTTT
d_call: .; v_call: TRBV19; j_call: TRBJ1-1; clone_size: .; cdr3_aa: CASKESPGGEAFF; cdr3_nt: TGTGCCAGTAAAGAAAGCCCGGGGGGGGAAGCTTTCTTT